These 30 T cell receptor beta chains came from one sample sequenced in a study of cytomegalovirus exposure and HLA in healthy donors. The PCR had 60 Vbeta and 13 Jbeta primers. The table came from immunoSEQ multiplex PCR; TCRdb's copy has only in-frame clones and leaves some out. Of about 120,000 clones listed, about 80% are singletons. The sample consisted of PBMCs. The receptor source for this set is a male donor in good health and CMV-seronegative.

The chain is built from TRBV4-1 and TRBJ1-4; tentatively, D is TRBD1 (6 bases). The CDR3 is made up of 15 amino acids. The V gene's germline CDR1 is MGHRA and CDR2 YSYEKL. The V gene lost 11 bases and the J gene lost 5 bases, with 21 bases spanning the gap. This chain's CDR3 is CAGLQGDFKNEKLFF. DNA of the CDR3: TGCGCCGGCCTACAGGGTGACTTCAAAAATGAAAAACTGTTTTTT.

On this clone itself: At one of its ends the junction is not consistent with the germline gene, which may arise from a read error. V gene TRBV7-9 combines with J gene TRBJ2-7; TRBD1 matches at 11 bases. Germline CDR1 reads SEHNR; CDR2 reads FQNEAQ (reference sequence). The length of the CDR3 is 15 residues. As DNA, the CDR3 is TGTTCCAGCAGCATCCGGGACAGGGGGGCCTACGAGCAGTACTTC. Translation: CSSSIRDRGAYEQYF.

This chain uses TRBV5-1 with TRBJ1-2; 7 positions agree with TRBD1. CDR3 length equals 15 residues. V lost 4 bases to trimming and J lost 10 bases; unmatched junction nucleotides: 16. CDR1 and CDR2 (germline): SGHRS, YFSETQ. The CDR3: CASSKRDSGLSIYTF. CDR3 sequence (DNA): TGCGCCAGCAGCAAACGGGACAGCGGACTATCGATCTACACCTTC.

Turning to this clone: In the same sample, other DNA sequences code for this CDR3. This rearrangement joins TRBV27 to TRBJ1-1; TRBD1 matches at 8 bases. Germline assignment: CDR1 MNHEY and CDR2 SMNVEV (reference sequence). The CDR3 is made up of 12 amino acids. V gave up 9 bases and J gave up 4 bases; unmatched junction bases: 4. CDR3 sequence (DNA): TGTGCCAGTGGGGACAGGTCCACTGAAGCTTTCTTT. Amino acids: CASGDRSTEAFF.

The chain links TRBV6-1 to TRBJ2-5; 8 bases are shared with TRBD1. Germline V gene sequence: CDR1 MNHNS, CDR2 SASEGT. The CDR3 is made up of 15 amino acids. J was trimmed by 5 bases and V by 7 bases; bases with no gene match: 12. The CDR3 region has the DNA TGTGCCAGCACTCGGTCCGGGACAGGCCAGGAGACCCAGTACTTC. Translating it yields CASTRSGTGQETQYF.

The rearrangement joins TRBV7-2 to TRBJ2-5; maybe TRBD1 (6 bases). V lost 5 bases and J lost 2, with 12 bases in between. The CDR3 has 14 amino acids. Germline V gene data show CDR1 as SGHTA and CDR2 as FQGNSA. The CDR3 reads CASSPYGQQETQYF. Written as DNA, the CDR3 is TGTGCCAGCAGCCCCTACGGACAGCAAGAGACCCAGTACTTC.

This clone has a single count. This chain connects TRBV13 to TRBJ2-1, with 7 bases fitting TRBD1. This CDR3 has 13 amino acids. The germline CDR1 and CDR2 sequences are PRHDT and FYEKMQ (reference sequence). The V gene end was trimmed by 1 base and the J gene end by 6 bases; junction bases not matched to a gene: 0. The CDR3: CASSLAGGNEQFF. In nucleotides, the CDR3 is TGTGCCAGCAGCTTAGCAGGGGGCAATGAGCAGTTCTTC.

This chain uses TRBV11-2 with TRBJ1-2; 11 bases match TRBD1. The CDR3 runs 14 residues. Per germline, CDR1 SGHAT and CDR2 FQNNGV. The trim removed 4 bases at V and 7 bases at J, leaving 5 bases unmatched. The CDR3 loop reads CASSYPGQGVGYTF. CDR3 in DNA: TGTGCCAGCAGCTACCCGGGACAGGGGGTTGGCTACACCTTC. The full variable domain, completed using reference TRBV11-2 and TRBJ1-2, is EAGVAQSPRYKIIEKRQSVAFWCNPISGHATLYWYQQILGQGPKLLIQFQNNGVVDDSQLPKDRFSAERLKGVDSTLKIQPAKLEDSAVYLCASSYPGQGVGYTFGSGTRLTVV.

Comment on this clone: A read error may account for a junction end that differs from germline. CDR3 in amino acids: CASSLAGVVETQYF. CDR3 nucleotide sequence: TGTGCCAGCAGCCTAGCGGGAGTGGTGGAGACCCAGTACTTC. This chain joins TRBV7-9 and TRBJ2-5, with 10 positions matching TRBD2. The CDR3 extends over 14 amino acids. Germline loops: CDR1 SEHNR, CDR2 FQNEAQ (reference sequence).

The J gene is TRBJ1-3, the V gene TRBV4-3; the D is unclear. The CDR3 runs 16 residues. Trimming stripped 3 bases from V and 4 bases from J, with 16 bases between. CDR1 and CDR2 (germline): LGHNA, YSLEER. The CDR3 nucleotides read TGCGCCAGCAGCCATCGGGAGGGCGGTTACGGAAACACCATATATTTT. It yields the protein CASSHREGGYGNTIYF.

The chain is built from TRBV6-4 and TRBJ2-2; 10 bases are shared with TRBD2. Germline values: CDR1 MRHNA, CDR2 SNTAGT. Trimming took 2 bases from V and 4 from J; bases not matched to a gene: 4. The CDR3 runs to 16 residues. DNA for the CDR3: TGTGCCAGCAGTGACGGAACTAGCGGGGCCACCGGGGAGCTGTTTTTT. Encoded protein: CASSDGTSGATGELFF.

This chain links TRBV2 with TRBJ2-1, with 8 positions matching TRBD1. The CDR3 covers 14 residues. From germline, CDR1 is SNHLY and CDR2 FYNNEI. V was pared by 6 bases and J by 5 bases, with 6 bases of the junction left unmatched. CDR3 residues: CASRDPGQDNEQFF. The CDR3, as DNA: TGTGCCAGCAGAGACCCGGGACAGGACAATGAGCAGTTCTTC. Supplemented by reference TRBV2 and TRBJ2-1, the full variable domain reads EPEVTQTPSHQVTQMGQEVILRCVPISNHLYFYWYRQILGQKVEFLVSFYNNEISEKSEIFDDQFSVERPDGSNFTLKIRSTKLEDSAMYFCASRDPGQDNEQFFGPGTRLTVL.

This clone was found a few times. This chain uses TRBV4-2 with TRBJ2-7; the match to TRBD2 covers 7 bases. V was clipped by 0 bases and J by 0 bases; unmatched bases: 5. The CDR3 length is 16 residues. The germline V gene encodes CDR1 LGHNA and CDR2 YNFKEQ. As DNA, the CDR3 is TGTGCCAGCAGCCAAGATGGAGCGGGGAGCTCCTACGAGCAGTACTTC. It yields the protein CASSQDGAGSSYEQYF.

This rearrangement joins TRBV4-2 to TRBJ2-3; 7 bases map to TRBD2. The CDR3 covers 18 residues. Per the germline V gene, CDR1 is LGHNA and CDR2 is YNFKEQ. With 0 bases clipped from V and 5 bases from J, the junction kept 14 bases outside the gene matches. In DNA form, the CDR3 reads TGTGCCAGCAGCCAAGACCAAATGGGGCTAGCGGCTAGAGATACGCAGTATTTT. Translated: CASSQDQMGLAARDTQYF.

The V gene is TRBV20-1, the J gene TRBJ2-7, with a tentative D call TRBD1 (5 bases). Trimming cost V 2 bases and J 6 bases, with 8 bases left between them. This CDR3 is built from 11 residues. Germline assignment: CDR1 DFQATT and CDR2 SNEGSKA (reference sequence). The CDR3 DNA sequence: TGCAGTGCTAGACAGGGCCCCGAGCAGTACTTC. The encoded protein is CSARQGPEQYF.

As concerns this clone: Compared with germline, one end of the junction differs, possibly owing to a read error. The chain recombines TRBV11-2 with TRBJ2-6, with a possible D match to TRBD1 (5 bases). CDR3 size: 16 residues. CDR1 is SGHAT and CDR2 is FQNNGV in the germline V gene. The CDR3 region is CASSLVAKSGANALTF. The CDR3 DNA follows: TGTGCCAGCAGCTTAGTTGCGAAATCTGGGGCCAACGCCCTGACTTTC.

This rearrangement joins TRBV5-1 to TRBJ2-5, with TRBD1 matching 8 bases. The CDR3 covers 16 residues. Per the germline V gene, CDR1 is SGHRS and CDR2 is YFSETQ. Losses at the gene ends were 1 base for V and 5 bases for J; bases not matched to a gene: 10. The CDR3 is CASSLLGGQGRETQYF. For the CDR3, the DNA is TGCGCCAGCAGCTTGTTAGGAGGACAGGGTAGGGAGACCCAGTACTTC.

This chain joins TRBV9 and TRBJ1-6, with D tentatively TRBD1 (6 bases). Germline CDR1 and CDR2: SGDLS and YYNGEE. Trimming stripped 0 bases from V and 6 bases from J, with 10 bases between. This CDR3 comprises 15 residues. The CDR3 coding sequence is TGTGCCAGCAGCGTAGCTGGGACACCTAATTCACCCCTCCACTTT. This gives the protein CASSVAGTPNSPLHF.

This chain joins TRBV30 and TRBJ1-6, with D perhaps matching TRBD1 (5 bases). This CDR3 has 14 residues. V lost 8 bases and J 2 bases, leaving 13 bases between the germline ends. In germline, CDR1 is GTSNPN, CDR2 SVGIG (reference sequence). The CDR3 protein is CAGTLTAYNSPLHF. The CDR3 coding sequence is TGTGCCGGGACGTTGACAGCCTATAATTCACCCCTCCACTTT.

This clone was recorded only once. This chain links TRBV18 with TRBJ2-7, with a tentative D call TRBD1 (5 bases). The V end lost 0 bases, the J end lost 6 bases, and 12 bases lay between the germline ends. Germline values: CDR1 KGHSH, CDR2 LQKENI. The CDR3 extends over 14 amino acids. The CDR3 sequence is CASSPPSGAVEQYF. CDR3 coding DNA: TGTGCCAGCTCACCACCATCTGGGGCGGTCGAGCAGTACTTC.

J is TRBJ1-1 and V is TRBV9; 8 bases align to TRBD1. The germline CDR1 and CDR2 sequences are SGDLS and YYNGEE. With 3 bases clipped from V and 4 bases from J, the junction kept 8 bases outside the gene matches. CDR3 size: 15 residues. The chain's CDR3 is CASSATRGRFTEAFF. CDR3 sequence (DNA): TGTGCCAGCAGCGCCACCAGGGGGCGTTTCACTGAAGCTTTCTTT.

V and J are TRBV15 and TRBJ1-1, with TRBD1 identical over 7 bases. CDR3 length equals 15 residues. Per germline, CDR1 LNHNV and CDR2 YYDKDF (reference sequence). V was pared by 4 bases and J by 1 base, with 6 bases of the junction left unmatched. The CDR3 spells CATSKPQGRNTEAFF. The DNA of the CDR3 is TGTGCCACCAGCAAGCCACAGGGGAGGAACACTGAAGCTTTCTTT. Supplemented by reference TRBV15 and TRBJ1-1, the full variable domain reads DAMVIQNPRYQVTQFGKPVTLSCSQTLNHNVMYWYQQKSSQAPKLLFHYYDKDFNNEADTPDNFQSRRPNTSFCFLDIRSPGLGDTAMYLCATSKPQGRNTEAFFGQGTRLTVV.

CDR3 in amino acids: CASSARDRVRTEAFF. Here the CDR3 DNA reads TGTGCCAGCAGTGCCCGGGACAGGGTACGGACTGAAGCTTTCTTT. The chain employs TRBV25-1 and TRBJ1-1; 9 bases are shared with TRBD1. The CDR3 has 15 amino acids. V was clipped by 4 bases and J by 5 bases; unmatched bases: 8. Germline V lookup: CDR1 MGHDK, CDR2 SYGVNS.

The chain links TRBV30 to TRBJ2-2, with unresolved D. CDR3 length: 14 residues. Looked up from germline, CDR1 is GTSNPN and CDR2 is SVGIG (reference sequence). Trimming left V 4 bases short and J 4 bases short, with 13 bases between. CDR3 amino acids: CAWMFSESTGELFF. CDR3 bases: TGTGCCTGGATGTTCAGCGAAAGCACCGGGGAGCTGTTTTTT.

This chain links TRBV7-2 with TRBJ2-1, with 10 bases that match TRBD1. Germline V CDR1 and CDR2: SGHTA, FQGNSA. The length of the CDR3 is 16 residues. With 5 bases clipped from V and 3 bases from J, the junction kept 7 bases outside the gene matches. CDR3 amino acids: CASSAPGTGDYNEQFF. The CDR3 DNA reads TGTGCCAGCAGCGCACCCGGGACAGGGGACTACAATGAGCAGTTCTTC.

This sequence joins TRBV7-8 and TRBJ2-7, with a weak D call TRBD1 (6 bases). CDR1 and CDR2 from the germline V gene are SGHVS and FQNEAQ. The CDR3 runs 13 residues. The ends were cut back, 4 bases at V and 7 bases at J, with 14 bases in the middle. The CDR3 DNA sequence: TGTGCCAGCAGCTCCCACAGGGTAGATGAGCAGTACTTC. As protein: CASSSHRVDEQYF.

The chain carries TRBV30 and TRBJ1-1; perhaps TRBD1 as D (6 bases). V was trimmed by 2 bases and J by 10 bases, leaving 11 bases between them. CDR3 length equals 11 residues. Germline loops: CDR1 GTSNPN, CDR2 SVGIG (reference sequence). The CDR3 DNA follows: TGTGCCTGGAGTTTAGGGGGAGTAGCTTTCTTT. As protein: CAWSLGGVAFF.

V is TRBV28 and J is TRBJ2-7, with 10 positions matching TRBD1. The CDR3 extends over 14 amino acids. V lost 3 bases and J lost 3; bases outside the gene matches: 2. Germline V gene lookup returns CDR1 MDHEN and CDR2 SYDVKM. As DNA, the CDR3 is TGTGCCAGCAGTTTCAGGACAGGGGGCTACGAGCAGTACTTC. Translation gives CASSFRTGGYEQYF. The full variable domain, with the rest looked up from reference TRBV28 and TRBJ2-7, is DVKVTQSSRYLVKRTGEKVFLECVQDMDHENMFWYRQDPGLGLRLIYFSYDVKMKEKGDIPEGYSVSREKKERFSLILESASTNQTSMYLCASSFRTGGYEQYFGPGTRLTVT.

The chain couples TRBV18 to TRBJ1-1; D is unresolved. Germline V gene lookup returns CDR1 KGHSH and CDR2 LQKENI. This CDR3 has 14 residues. The ends were cut back, 8 bases at V and 1 base at J, with 14 bases in the middle. Here the CDR3 DNA reads TGTGCCAGCCACCAAAGCCGGGGGAACACTGAAGCTTTCTTT. Amino acids: CASHQSRGNTEAFF.

In this sample, this clone turned up once. This chain joins TRBV28 and TRBJ1-6, with TRBD1 identical over 9 bases. V gave up 6 bases and J gave up 11 bases; unmatched junction bases: 8. The CDR3 is 14 residues long. Germline CDR1 MDHEN, CDR2 SYDVKM. The CDR3 nucleotides are TGTGCCAGCAGGTCGGGACAGGGCCAACCACCCCTCCACTTT. It specifies CASRSGQGQPPLHF.